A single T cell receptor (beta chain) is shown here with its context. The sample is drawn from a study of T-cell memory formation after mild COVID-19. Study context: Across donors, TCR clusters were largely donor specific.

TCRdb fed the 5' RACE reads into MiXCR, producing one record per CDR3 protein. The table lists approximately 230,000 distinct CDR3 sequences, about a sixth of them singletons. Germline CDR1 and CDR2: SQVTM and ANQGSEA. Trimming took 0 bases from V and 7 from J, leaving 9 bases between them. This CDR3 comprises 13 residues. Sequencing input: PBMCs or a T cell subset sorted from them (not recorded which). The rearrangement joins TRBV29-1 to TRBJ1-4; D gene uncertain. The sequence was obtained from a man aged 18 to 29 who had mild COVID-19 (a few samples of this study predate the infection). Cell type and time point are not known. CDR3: CSVEEGLTEKLFF. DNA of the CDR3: TGCAGCGTTGAAGAGGGCCTTACTGAAAAACTGTTTTTT.